This TCR beta chain was observed in a study of blood T cell repertoires in COVID-19. Here immunoSEQ multiplex PCR was the method, and the copy in TCRdb shows in-frame clones only, minus some. The sample has about 130,000 clones, approximately 85% seen once. V lost 4 bases to trimming and J lost 4 bases; unmatched junction nucleotides: 10. The CDR3 extends over 16 amino acids. Germline V gives CDR1 LNHDA, CDR2 SQIVND (reference sequence). V is TRBV19 and J is TRBJ2-3, with 8 bases matching TRBD2. The sequencing input was peripheral blood. This TCR derives from a human donor in a cohort sampled during active COVID-19. CDR3 DNA sequence: TGTGCCAGTAGTAGCGCCCGGGGGGGCCGGGCAGATACGCAGTATTTT. It encodes CASSSARGGRADTQYF.